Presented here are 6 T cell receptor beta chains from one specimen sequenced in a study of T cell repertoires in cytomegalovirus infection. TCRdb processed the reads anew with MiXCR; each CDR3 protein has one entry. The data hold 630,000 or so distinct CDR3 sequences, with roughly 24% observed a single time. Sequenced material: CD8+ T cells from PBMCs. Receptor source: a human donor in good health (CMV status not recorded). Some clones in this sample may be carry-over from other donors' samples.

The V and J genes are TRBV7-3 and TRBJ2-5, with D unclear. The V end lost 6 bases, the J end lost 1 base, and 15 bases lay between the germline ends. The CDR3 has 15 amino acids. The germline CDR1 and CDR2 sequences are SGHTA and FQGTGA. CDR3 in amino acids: CASRPGRAFQETQYF. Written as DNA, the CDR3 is TGTGCCAGCAGGCCCGGCAGAGCCTTCCAAGAGACCCAGTACTTC.

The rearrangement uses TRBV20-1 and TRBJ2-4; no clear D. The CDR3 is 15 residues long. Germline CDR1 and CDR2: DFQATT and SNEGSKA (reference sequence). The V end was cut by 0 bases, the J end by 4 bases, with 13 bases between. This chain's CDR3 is CSARDRRADKNIQYF. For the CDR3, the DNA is TGCAGTGCTAGAGATCGCCGGGCAGATAAAAACATTCAGTACTTC.

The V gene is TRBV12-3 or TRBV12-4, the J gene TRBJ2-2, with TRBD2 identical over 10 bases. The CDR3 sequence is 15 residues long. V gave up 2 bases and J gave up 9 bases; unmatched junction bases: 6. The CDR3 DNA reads TGTGCCAGCAGTTTATTAGGGACTAGCGACCGGGAGCTGTTTTTT. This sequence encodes CASSLLGTSDRELFF.

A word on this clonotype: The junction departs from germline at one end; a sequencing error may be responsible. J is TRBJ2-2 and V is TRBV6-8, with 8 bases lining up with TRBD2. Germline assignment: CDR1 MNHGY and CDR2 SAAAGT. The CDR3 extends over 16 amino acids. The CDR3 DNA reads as TGTGCCAACAGTTACGGGGGGGACGCGAACACCGGGGAGCTGTTTTTT. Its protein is CANSYGGDANTGELFF.

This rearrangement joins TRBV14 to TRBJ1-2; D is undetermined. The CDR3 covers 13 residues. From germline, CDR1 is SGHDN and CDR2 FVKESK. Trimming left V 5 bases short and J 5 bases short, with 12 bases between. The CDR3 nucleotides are TGTGCCAGCAGCGGAAGCGCGCTTTATGGCTACACCTTC. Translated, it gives CASSGSALYGYTF.

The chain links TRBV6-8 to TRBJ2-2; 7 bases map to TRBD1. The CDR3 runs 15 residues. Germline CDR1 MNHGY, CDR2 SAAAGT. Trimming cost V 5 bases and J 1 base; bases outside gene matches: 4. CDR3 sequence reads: CASSQGTVNTGELFF. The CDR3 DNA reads TGTGCCAGCAGTCAAGGGACAGTGAACACCGGGGAGCTGTTTTTT.